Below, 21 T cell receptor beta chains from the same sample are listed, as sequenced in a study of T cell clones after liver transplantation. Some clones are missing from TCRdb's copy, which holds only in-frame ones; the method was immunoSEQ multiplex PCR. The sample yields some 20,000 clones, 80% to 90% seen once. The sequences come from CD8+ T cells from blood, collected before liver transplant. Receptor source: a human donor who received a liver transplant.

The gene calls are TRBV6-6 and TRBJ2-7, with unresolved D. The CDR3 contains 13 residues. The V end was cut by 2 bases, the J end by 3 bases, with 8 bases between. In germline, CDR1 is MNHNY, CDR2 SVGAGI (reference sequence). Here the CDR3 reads CASSYVAFYEQYF. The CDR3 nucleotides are TGTGCCAGCAGTTACGTGGCGTTCTACGAGCAGTACTTC.

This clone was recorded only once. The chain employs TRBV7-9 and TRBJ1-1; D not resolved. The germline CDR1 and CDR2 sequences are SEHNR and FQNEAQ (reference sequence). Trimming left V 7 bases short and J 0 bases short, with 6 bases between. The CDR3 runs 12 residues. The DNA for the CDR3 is TGTGCCAGCACCCCAGTGAACACTGAAGCTTTCTTT. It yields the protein CASTPVNTEAFF. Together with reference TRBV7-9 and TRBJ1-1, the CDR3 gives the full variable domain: DTGVSQNPRHKITKRGQNVTFRCDPISEHNRLYWYRQTLGQGPEFLTYFQNEAQLEKSRLLSDRFSAERPKGSFSTLEIQRTEQGDSAMYLCASTPVNTEAFFGQGTRLTVV.

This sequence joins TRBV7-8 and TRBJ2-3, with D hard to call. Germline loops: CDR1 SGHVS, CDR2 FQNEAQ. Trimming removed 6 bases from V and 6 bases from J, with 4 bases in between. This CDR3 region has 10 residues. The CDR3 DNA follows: TGTGCCAGCAGTCCGGATACGCAGTATTTT. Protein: CASSPDTQYF.

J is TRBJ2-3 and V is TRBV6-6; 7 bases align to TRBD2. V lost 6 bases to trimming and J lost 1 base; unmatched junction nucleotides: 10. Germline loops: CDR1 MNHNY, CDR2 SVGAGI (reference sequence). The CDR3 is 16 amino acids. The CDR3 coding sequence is TGTGCCAGCAGACCCCTAGCGGCACTAGGCACAGATACGCAGTATTTT. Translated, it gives CASRPLAALGTDTQYF.

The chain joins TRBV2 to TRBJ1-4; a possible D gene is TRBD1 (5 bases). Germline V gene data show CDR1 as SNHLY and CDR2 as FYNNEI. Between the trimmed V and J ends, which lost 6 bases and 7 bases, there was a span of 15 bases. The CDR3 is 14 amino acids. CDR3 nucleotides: TGTGCCAGCAGGGGGACGGCTCGTCGTGAAAAACTGTTTTTT. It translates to CASRGTARREKLFF.

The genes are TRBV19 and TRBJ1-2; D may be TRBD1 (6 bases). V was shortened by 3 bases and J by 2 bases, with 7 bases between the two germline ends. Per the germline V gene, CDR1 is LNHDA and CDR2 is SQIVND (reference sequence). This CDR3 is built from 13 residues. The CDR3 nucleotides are TGTGCCAGTAGTATGCAGGGGAACTATGGCTACACCTTC. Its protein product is CASSMQGNYGYTF.

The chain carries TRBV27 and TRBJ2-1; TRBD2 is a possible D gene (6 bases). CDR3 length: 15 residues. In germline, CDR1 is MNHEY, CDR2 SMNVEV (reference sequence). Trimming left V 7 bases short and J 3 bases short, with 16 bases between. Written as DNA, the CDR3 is TGTGCCAGCAACCAAGGGACTTCTTACTACAATGAGCAGTTCTTC. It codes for CASNQGTSYYNEQFF.

The CDR3, as DNA: TGTGCCAGCAGTTTTGAGGGGGCGCGCACTGAAGCTTTCTTT. This gives the protein CASSFEGARTEAFF. The chain is built from TRBV28 and TRBJ1-1, with 7 positions matching TRBD1. V trimming: 3 bases; J trimming: 4 bases; junction bases outside the gene matches: 5. There are 14 residues in the CDR3. CDR1 and CDR2 (germline): MDHEN, SYDVKM.

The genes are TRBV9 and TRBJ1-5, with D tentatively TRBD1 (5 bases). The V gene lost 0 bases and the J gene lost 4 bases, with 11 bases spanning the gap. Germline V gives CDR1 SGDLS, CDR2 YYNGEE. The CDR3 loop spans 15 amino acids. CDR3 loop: CASSVAGGVNQPQHF. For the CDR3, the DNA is TGTGCCAGCAGCGTAGCGGGAGGGGTTAATCAGCCCCAGCATTTT.

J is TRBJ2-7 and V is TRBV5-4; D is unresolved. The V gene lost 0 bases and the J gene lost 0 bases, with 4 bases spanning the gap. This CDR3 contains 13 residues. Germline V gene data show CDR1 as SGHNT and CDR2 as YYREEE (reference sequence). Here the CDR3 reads CASSLETSYEQYF. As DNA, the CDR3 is TGTGCCAGCAGCTTGGAGACCTCCTACGAGCAGTACTTC. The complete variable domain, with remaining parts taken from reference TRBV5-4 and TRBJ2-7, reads ETGVTQSPTHLIKTRGQQVTLRCSSQSGHNTVSWYQQALGQGPQFIFQYYREEENGRGNFPPRFSGLQFPNYSSELNVNALELDDSALYLCASSLETSYEQYFGPGTRLTVT.

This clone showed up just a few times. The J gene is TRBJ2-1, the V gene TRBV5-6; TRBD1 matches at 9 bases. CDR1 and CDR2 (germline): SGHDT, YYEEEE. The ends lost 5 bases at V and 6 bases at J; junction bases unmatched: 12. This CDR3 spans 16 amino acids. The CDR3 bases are TGTGCCAGCAGGCCACAGGGGGCACTGCCAGGCAATGAGCAGTTCTTC. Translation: CASRPQGALPGNEQFF.

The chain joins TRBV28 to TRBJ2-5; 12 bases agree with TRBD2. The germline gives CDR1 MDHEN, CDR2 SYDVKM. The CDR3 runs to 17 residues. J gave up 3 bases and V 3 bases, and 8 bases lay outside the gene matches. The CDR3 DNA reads TGTGCCAGCAGTTTTAGACTAGCGGGAGTGTGGGAAGAGACCCAGTACTTC. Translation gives CASSFRLAGVWEETQYF.

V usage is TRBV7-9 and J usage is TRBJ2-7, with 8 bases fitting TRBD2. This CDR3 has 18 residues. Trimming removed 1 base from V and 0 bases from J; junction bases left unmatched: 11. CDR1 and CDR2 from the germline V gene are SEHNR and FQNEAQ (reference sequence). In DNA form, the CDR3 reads TGTGCCAGCAGCTTAGGAGATTACTACGGGAGGGTCTCCTACGAGCAGTACTTC. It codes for CASSLGDYYGRVSYEQYF.

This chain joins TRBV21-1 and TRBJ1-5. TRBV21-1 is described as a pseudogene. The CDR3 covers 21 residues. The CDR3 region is CASSKVGDREPDFLINQPQHF. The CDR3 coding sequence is TGTGCCAGCAGCAAAGTCGGGGACCGGGAGCCGGACTTTCTAATTAATCAGCCCCAGCATTTT.

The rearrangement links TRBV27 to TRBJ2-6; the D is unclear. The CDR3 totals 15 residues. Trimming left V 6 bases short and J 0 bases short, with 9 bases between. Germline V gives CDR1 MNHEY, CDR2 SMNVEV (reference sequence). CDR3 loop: CASSLLNSGANVLTF. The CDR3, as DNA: TGTGCCAGCAGCCTCCTTAACTCTGGGGCCAACGTCCTGACTTTC.

CDR3 protein: CASRDGELFF. CDR3 in DNA: TGCGCCAGCCGAGATGGGGAGCTGTTTTTT. The chain carries TRBV10-2 and TRBJ2-2; D unclear. Trimming stripped 8 bases from V and 8 bases from J, with 6 bases between. The CDR3 consists of 10 residues. Germline loops: CDR1 WSHSY, CDR2 SAAADI.

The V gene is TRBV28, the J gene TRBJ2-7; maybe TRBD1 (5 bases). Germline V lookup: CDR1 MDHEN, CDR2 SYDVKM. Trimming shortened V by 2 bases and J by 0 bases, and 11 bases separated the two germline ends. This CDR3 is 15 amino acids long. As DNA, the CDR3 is TGTGCCAGCAGTTTAGGCCAGGGATACTCCTACGAGCAGTACTTC. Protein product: CASSLGQGYSYEQYF. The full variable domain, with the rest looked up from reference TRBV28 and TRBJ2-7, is DVKVTQSSRYLVKRTGEKVFLECVQDMDHENMFWYRQDPGLGLRLIYFSYDVKMKEKGDIPEGYSVSREKKERFSLILESASTNQTSMYLCASSLGQGYSYEQYFGPGTRLTVT.

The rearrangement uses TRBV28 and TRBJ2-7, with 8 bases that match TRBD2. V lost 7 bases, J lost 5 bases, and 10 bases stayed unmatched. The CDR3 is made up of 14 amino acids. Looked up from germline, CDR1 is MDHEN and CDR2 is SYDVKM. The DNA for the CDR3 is TGTGCCAGCATGGGTCCGGGAGGGCCTAACGAGCAGTACTTC. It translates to CASMGPGGPNEQYF.

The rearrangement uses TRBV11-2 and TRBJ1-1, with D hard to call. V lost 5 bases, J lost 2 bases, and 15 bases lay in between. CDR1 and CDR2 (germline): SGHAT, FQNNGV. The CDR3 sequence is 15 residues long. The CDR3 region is CASSPIQALNTEAFF. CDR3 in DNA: TGTGCCAGCAGCCCTATTCAGGCACTCAACACTGAAGCTTTCTTT.

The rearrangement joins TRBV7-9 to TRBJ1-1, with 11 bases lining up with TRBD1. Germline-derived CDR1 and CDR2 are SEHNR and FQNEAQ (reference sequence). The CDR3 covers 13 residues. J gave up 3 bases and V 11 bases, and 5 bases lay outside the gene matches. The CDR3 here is CAGQGAGDTEAFF. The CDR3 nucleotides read TGTGCCGGACAGGGGGCCGGGGACACTGAAGCTTTCTTT.

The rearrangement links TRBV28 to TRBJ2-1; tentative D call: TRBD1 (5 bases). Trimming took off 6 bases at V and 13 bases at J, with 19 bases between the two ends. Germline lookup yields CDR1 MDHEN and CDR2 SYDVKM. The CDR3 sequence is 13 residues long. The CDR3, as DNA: TGTGCCAGCAGCCCGGTCGTCAGGGTGGGTCAGTTCTTC. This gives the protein CASSPVVRVGQFF.